A single sample is the source of the 18 T cell receptor beta chains below, sequenced in a study of blood T cell repertoires in COVID-19 (dated by TCRdb to the early 2020s). The receptor library was made with the immunoSEQ multiplex PCR assay. The source is immuneACCESS, and TCRdb retained only in-frame sequences with V and J called. Part of the clones is not carried over; for the studies checked, unresolved V genes explain less than half of this, and the remainder is unexplained. The sample table contains around 300,000 clones; only one count was recorded for approximately 90% of them. The ten largest clones capture 3% to 4% of the sample. Sequencing was carried out using peripheral blood. The receptors were gathered from a woman aged 35 to 49 with acute or convalescent COVID-19.

CDR3 nucleotides: TGTGCCAGTATCCGGGACAGGAACACTGAAGCTTTCTTT. Protein: CASIRDRNTEAFF. This chain links TRBV6-6 with TRBJ1-1, with TRBD1 matching 7 bases. The junction had 5 bases not matched to a gene; V was cut back by 9 bases and J by 1 base. CDR1 and CDR2 (germline): MNHNY, SVGAGI (reference sequence). The length of the CDR3 is 13 residues.

The rearrangement links TRBV3-1 (or the pseudogene TRBV3-2) to TRBJ1-2, with 8 bases fitting TRBD1. The CDR3 loop spans 19 amino acids. Germline V gene data show CDR1 as LGHDT and CDR2 as YNNKEL (reference sequence). V lost 4 bases to trimming and J lost 5 bases; unmatched junction nucleotides: 21. The CDR3 spells CASSPLLEVTGVSQYGYTF. CDR3 nucleotide sequence: TGTGCCAGCAGCCCATTACTAGAGGTGACAGGGGTGAGTCAATATGGCTACACCTTC.

In its sample, this clone was seen a few times. The chain couples TRBV5-6 to TRBJ1-5; D remains ambiguous. Germline V gene lookup returns CDR1 SGHDT and CDR2 YYEEEE. Trimming took off 1 base at V and 3 bases at J, with 11 bases between the two ends. There are 15 residues in the CDR3. The CDR3 is CASSLIDGVNQPQHF. CDR3 nucleotide sequence: TGTGCCAGCAGCTTGATAGACGGAGTCAATCAGCCCCAGCATTTT.

The chain has TRBV29-1 and TRBJ2-2; D may be TRBD2 (5 bases). CDR3 length equals 11 residues. V was shortened by 4 bases and J by 5 bases, with 5 bases between the two germline ends. CDR1 is SQVTM and CDR2 is ANQGSEA in the germline V gene. CDR3 coding DNA: TGCAGCGTTGTAGCGACCGGGGAGCTGTTTTTT. It translates to CSVVATGELFF.

V usage is TRBV7-2 and J usage is TRBJ1-2; the D gene is possibly TRBD1 (5 bases). V was trimmed by 1 base and J by 4 bases, leaving 16 bases between them. The CDR3 consists of 16 residues. Per germline, CDR1 SGHTA and CDR2 FQGNSA. The CDR3 nucleotides are TGTGCCAGCAGCTTAGGTCAGCGACAGACACCCTATGGCTACACCTTC. This encodes CASSLGQRQTPYGYTF.

This clone was recorded only once. The chain employs TRBV7-7 and TRBJ2-2; possibly TRBD1 for D (7 bases). Germline CDR1 and CDR2: SSHAT and FNYEAQ (reference sequence). The CDR3 loop spans 16 amino acids. The ends were cut back, 5 bases at V and 2 bases at J, with 15 bases in the middle. The CDR3 spells CASSPRTGLNTGELFF. The CDR3 nucleotides are TGTGCCAGCAGCCCGCGGACAGGACTAAACACCGGGGAGCTGTTTTTT.

This chain uses TRBV15 with TRBJ2-1, with TRBD1 as a possible D gene (5 bases). Germline V CDR1 and CDR2: LNHNV, YYDKDF (reference sequence). The CDR3 spans 16 residues. Trimming pared 7 bases from V and 7 bases from J, leaving 23 bases between. The CDR3, as DNA: TGTGCCACCATTAGGTTGGCCACGGCGGACACTAATGAGCAGTTCTTC. Its protein product is CATIRLATADTNEQFF. The full variable domain, completed using reference TRBV15 and TRBJ2-1, is DAMVIQNPRYQVTQFGKPVTLSCSQTLNHNVMYWYQQKSSQAPKLLFHYYDKDFNNEADTPDNFQSRRPNTSFCFLDIRSPGLGDTAMYLCATIRLATADTNEQFFGPGTRLTVL.

The count of this clone is one. The V call is TRBV27, the J call TRBJ1-6; a possible D gene is TRBD1 (5 bases). Germline lookup yields CDR1 MNHEY and CDR2 SMNVEV (reference sequence). The CDR3 is made up of 16 amino acids. V lost 0 bases, J lost 14 bases, and 20 bases lay in between. The CDR3 DNA follows: TGTGCCAGCAGTTTATCCCCCTCGGGTCCGGGGGGTGCCCTCCACTTT. Its translation is CASSLSPSGPGGALHF.

The J gene is TRBJ2-2, the V gene TRBV5-4; weak D call: TRBD1 (6 bases). Germline V gene data show CDR1 as SGHNT and CDR2 as YYREEE (reference sequence). Between the trimmed V and J ends, which lost 4 bases and 0 bases, there was a span of 10 bases. CDR3 length equals 15 residues. In nucleotides, the CDR3 is TGTGCCAGCAGCCAACACAGGGCGAACACCGGGGAGCTGTTTTTT. It translates to CASSQHRANTGELFF. Looking up the rest from reference TRBV5-4 and TRBJ2-2 gives the full variable domain: ETGVTQSPTHLIKTRGQQVTLRCSSQSGHNTVSWYQQALGQGPQFIFQYYREEENGRGNFPPRFSGLQFPNYSSELNVNALELDDSALYLCASSQHRANTGELFFGEGSRLTVL.

V usage is TRBV5-1 and J usage is TRBJ1-1; D not resolved. V was trimmed by 0 bases and J by 7 bases, leaving 13 bases between them. The CDR3 is 14 residues long. The germline gives CDR1 SGHRS, CDR2 YFSETQ. The CDR3 coding sequence is TGCGCCAGCAGCTTGGACCCAGGCCCCCTTGAAGCTTTCTTT. It yields the protein CASSLDPGPLEAFF.

This clone was observed a few times. The CDR3 nucleotides read TGTGCCACCAGACCGGGAGGACCGAATGAAAAACTGTTTTTT. Its protein is CATRPGGPNEKLFF. The chain couples TRBV24-1 to TRBJ1-4; no reliable D call. From germline, CDR1 is KGHDR and CDR2 SFDVKD. CDR3 length: 14 residues. V was shortened by 7 bases and J by 5 bases, with 13 bases between the two germline ends.

This clone was counted only a few times. The chain employs TRBV19 and TRBJ1-5; D is uncertain. V gave up 3 bases and J gave up 2 bases, with 14 bases separating them. The germline CDR1 and CDR2 sequences are LNHDA and SQIVND (reference sequence). The CDR3 is made up of 16 amino acids. CDR3 in DNA: TGTGCCAGTAGTATCTCTGCCCTTTCGGGCAATCAGCCCCAGCATTTT. This translates into CASSISALSGNQPQHF.

The J gene is TRBJ2-3, the V gene TRBV4-1; the D gene is possibly TRBD2 (8 bases). CDR1 and CDR2 from the germline V gene are MGHRA and YSYEKL. V lost 4 bases to trimming and J lost 7 bases, with 27 bases between them. CDR3 length: 18 amino acids. The CDR3 DNA reads TGCGCCAGCAGCCGCGGGGGGTTTGACAGGGAAATTAGAAATACGCAGTATTTT. This encodes CASSRGGFDREIRNTQYF.

CDR3 amino acids: CASSQDVRYGYNEQFF. The CDR3 nucleotides are TGTGCCAGCAGCCAAGACGTTCGATACGGCTACAATGAGCAGTTCTTC. V gene TRBV3-1 (or the pseudogene TRBV3-2) combines with J gene TRBJ2-1; D ambiguous. The CDR3 is 16 amino acids. CDR1 LGHDT and CDR2 YNNKEL come from the germline V gene (reference sequence). Trimming left V 0 bases short and J 3 bases short, with 12 bases between.

The chain links TRBV27 to TRBJ1-5; tentative D call: TRBD1 (5 bases). The CDR3 length is 12 residues. Germline V gives CDR1 MNHEY, CDR2 SMNVEV (reference sequence). The V and J ends lost 7 bases and 7 bases respectively, with 11 bases between them. CDR3 coding DNA: TGTGCCAGCATCCCATGGGGCCAGCCCCAGCATTTT. Translating it yields CASIPWGQPQHF.

The V call is TRBV25-1, the J call TRBJ1-3; D is perhaps TRBD1 (6 bases). This CDR3 spans 16 amino acids. The germline V and J ends were trimmed by 2 bases and 1 base, with 12 bases remaining between them. Germline V gene data show CDR1 as MGHDK and CDR2 as SYGVNS. The CDR3 loop reads CASSERTVPSGNTIYF. The CDR3 DNA reads TGTGCCAGCAGTGAACGGACAGTCCCTTCTGGAAACACCATATATTTT. The variable domain in full, completed from reference TRBV25-1 and TRBJ1-3, reads EADIYQTPRYLVIGTGKKITLECSQTMGHDKMYWYQQDPGMELHLIHYSYGVNSTEKGDLSSESTVSRIRTEHFPLTLESARPSHTSQYLCASSERTVPSGNTIYFGEGSWLTVV.

This clone has only a few counts. The rearrangement joins TRBV7-3 to TRBJ1-6; D unclear. Germline assignment: CDR1 SGHTA and CDR2 FQGTGA. V lost 5 bases to trimming and J lost 7 bases, with 9 bases between them. This CDR3 is 13 amino acids long. CDR3 in amino acids: CASSPTRNSPLHF. The CDR3 DNA sequence: TGTGCCAGCAGCCCTACGAGGAATTCACCCCTCCACTTT.

The V gene is TRBV13, the J gene TRBJ2-5, with 8 bases lining up with TRBD2. The V segment lost 5 bases and the J segment 5 bases; nucleotides outside the gene matches: 7. The CDR3 sequence is 14 residues long. Germline loops: CDR1 PRHDT, CDR2 FYEKMQ (reference sequence). CDR3 in amino acids: CASSLRGGGETQYF. The CDR3 DNA reads as TGTGCCAGCAGCCTCCGAGGCGGGGGGGAGACCCAGTACTTC.